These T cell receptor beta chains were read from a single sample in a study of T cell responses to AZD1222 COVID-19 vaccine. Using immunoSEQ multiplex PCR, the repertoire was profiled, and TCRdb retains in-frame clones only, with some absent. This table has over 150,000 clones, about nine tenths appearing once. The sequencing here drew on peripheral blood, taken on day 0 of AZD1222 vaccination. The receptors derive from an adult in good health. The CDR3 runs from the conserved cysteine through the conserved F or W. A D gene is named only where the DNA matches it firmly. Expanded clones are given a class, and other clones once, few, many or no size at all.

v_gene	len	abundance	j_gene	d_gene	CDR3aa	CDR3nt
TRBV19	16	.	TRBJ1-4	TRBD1	CASRDRGFATNEKLFF	TGTGCCAGCCGGGACAGGGGATTTGCAACTAATGAAAAACTGTTTTTT
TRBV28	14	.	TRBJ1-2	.	CASSLWGVGNGYTF	TGTGCCAGCAGTTTATGGGGTGTGGGGAATGGCTACACCTTC
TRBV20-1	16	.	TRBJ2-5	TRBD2	CSASSLAGGPRETQYF	TGCAGTGCTAGTAGCCTAGCGGGGGGCCCCAGGGAGACCCAGTACTTC
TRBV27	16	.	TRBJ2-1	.	CASQSLTGGGNNEQFF	TGTGCCAGTCAATCATTAACAGGGGGAGGGAACAATGAGCAGTTCTTC
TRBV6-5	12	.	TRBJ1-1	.	CASSLINTEAFF	TGTGCCAGCAGCCTTATAAACACTGAAGCTTTCTTT
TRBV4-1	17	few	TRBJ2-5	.	CASSQSGRQDLRETQYF	TGCGCCAGCAGCCAAAGTGGGCGGCAGGACCTTCGAGAGACCCAGTACTTC
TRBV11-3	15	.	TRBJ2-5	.	CASNLRDGRQETQYF	TGTGCCAGCAACCTGCGGGACGGCCGACAAGAGACCCAGTACTTC
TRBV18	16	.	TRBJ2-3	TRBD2	CASSPLAGGATDTQYF	TGTGCCAGCTCACCCCTCGCCGGGGGGGCCACAGATACGCAGTATTTT
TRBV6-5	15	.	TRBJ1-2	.	CASSRFGGGADGYTF	TGTGCCAGCAGTCGGTTTGGCGGGGGTGCGGATGGCTACACCTTC
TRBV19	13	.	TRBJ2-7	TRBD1	CASSRQGSYEQYF	TGTGCCAGTAGCAGACAGGGCTCCTACGAGCAGTACTTC
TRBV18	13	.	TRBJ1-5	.	CASSTGTDQPQHF	TGTGCCAGCTCAACCGGGACTGATCAGCCCCAGCATTTT
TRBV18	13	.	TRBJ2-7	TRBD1	CASSLDRERGQYF	TGTGCCAGCTCACTGGACAGGGAACGGGGGCAGTACTTC
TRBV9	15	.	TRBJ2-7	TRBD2	CASSASGGPSYEQYF	TGTGCCAGCAGCGCCAGCGGGGGGCCCTCCTACGAGCAGTACTTC
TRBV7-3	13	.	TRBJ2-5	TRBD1	CASSMDRGETQYF	TGTGCCAGCAGCATGGACAGGGGGGAGACCCAGTACTTC
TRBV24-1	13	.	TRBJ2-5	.	CATSDTLGETQYF	TGTGCCACCAGTGACACCCTAGGGGAGACCCAGTACTTC
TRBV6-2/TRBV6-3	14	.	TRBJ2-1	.	CASSYRETGNEQFF	TGTGCCAGCAGTTACAGGGAAACTGGAAATGAGCAGTTCTTC
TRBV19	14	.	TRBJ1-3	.	CASRISSSGNTIYF	TGTGCCAGTAGGATCTCAAGCTCTGGAAACACCATATATTTT
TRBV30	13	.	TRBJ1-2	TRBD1	CAWIGTGGYGYTF	TGTGCCTGGATAGGGACAGGGGGCTATGGCTACACCTTC
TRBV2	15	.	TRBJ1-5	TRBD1	CASSGTGGTYQPQHF	TGTGCCAGCAGTGGGACAGGGGGCACCTATCAGCCCCAGCATTTT
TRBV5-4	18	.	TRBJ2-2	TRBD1	CASSLVPGQGAVTGELFF	TGTGCCAGCAGCTTGGTCCCGGGACAGGGGGCCGTTACCGGGGAGCTGTTTTTT
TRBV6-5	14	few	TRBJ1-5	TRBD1	CASRRTGSIQPQHF	TGTGCCAGCAGGCGGACAGGGAGTATCCAGCCCCAGCATTTT
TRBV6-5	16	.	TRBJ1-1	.	CASSYSGGRKNTEAFF	TGTGCCAGCAGTTACTCGGGGGGCAGAAAGAACACTGAAGCTTTCTTT
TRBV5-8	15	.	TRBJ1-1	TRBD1	CASSWGTGGRTEAFF	TGTGCCAGCAGCTGGGGGACAGGGGGAAGAACTGAAGCTTTCTTT
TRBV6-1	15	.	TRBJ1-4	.	CASSEVGTGNEKLFF	TGTGCCAGCAGTGAAGTGGGGACGGGAAATGAAAAACTGTTTTTT
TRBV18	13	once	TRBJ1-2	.	CASQGVGNYGYTF	TGTGCCAGCCAGGGCGTAGGGAACTATGGCTACACCTTC
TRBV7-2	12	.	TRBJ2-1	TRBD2	CASTAGGDEQFF	TGTGCCAGCACAGCGGGGGGCGATGAGCAGTTCTTC
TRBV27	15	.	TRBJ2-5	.	CASSLGVDPVWTQYF	TGTGCCAGCAGTTTAGGGGTGGATCCGGTTTGGACCCAGTACTTC
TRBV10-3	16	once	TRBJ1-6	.	CAISELVRGGNSPLHF	TGTGCCATCAGTGAGTTAGTGAGAGGGGGTAATTCACCCCTCCACTTT
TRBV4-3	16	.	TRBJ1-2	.	CASSQESRAGIGGYTF	TGCGCCAGCAGCCAAGAGTCACGTGCAGGGATCGGTGGCTACACCTTC
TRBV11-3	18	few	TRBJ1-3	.	CASSLRWETVYSGNTIYF	TGTGCCAGCAGCTTGAGATGGGAGACAGTTTACTCTGGAAACACCATATATTTT
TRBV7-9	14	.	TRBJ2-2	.	CASRTGVDTGELFF	TGTGCCAGCAGGACGGGAGTTGACACCGGGGAGCTGTTTTTT
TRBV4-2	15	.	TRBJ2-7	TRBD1	CASSQGQGLIYEQYF	TGTGCCAGCAGCCAAGGACAGGGCCTTATCTACGAGCAGTACTTC
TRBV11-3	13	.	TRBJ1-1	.	CASSPRPGTEAFF	TGTGCCAGCAGCCCACGACCGGGCACTGAAGCTTTCTTT
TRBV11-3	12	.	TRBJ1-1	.	CASSQGTLEAFF	TGTGCCAGCAGCCAAGGGACACTTGAAGCTTTCTTT
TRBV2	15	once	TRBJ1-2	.	CASSDYRVANYGYTF	TGTGCCAGCAGTGACTACAGGGTAGCTAACTATGGCTACACCTTC
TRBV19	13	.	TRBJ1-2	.	CASSISRNYGYTF	TGTGCCAGTAGTATTTCCAGGAACTATGGCTACACCTTC
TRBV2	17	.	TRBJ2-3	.	CASSANFPSEGTDTQYF	TGTGCCAGCAGTGCCAACTTCCCTAGCGAGGGGACAGATACGCAGTATTTT
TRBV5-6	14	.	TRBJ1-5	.	CASSLGDGYQPQHF	TGTGCCAGCAGCTTGGGGGACGGATATCAGCCCCAGCATTTT
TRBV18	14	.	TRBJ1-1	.	CASSPGRKNTEAFF	TGTGCCAGCTCACCAGGGAGGAAGAACACTGAAGCTTTCTTT
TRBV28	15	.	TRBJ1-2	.	CASSSPGTVLYGYTF	TGTGCCAGCAGTTCACCCGGGACGGTTTTATATGGCTACACCTTC
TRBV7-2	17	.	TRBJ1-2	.	CASSSSQIGTPHYGYTF	TGTGCCAGCAGCTCCAGCCAGATCGGGACACCTCACTATGGCTACACCTTC
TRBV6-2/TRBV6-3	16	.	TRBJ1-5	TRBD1	CASSPGQGPSNQPQHF	TGTGCCAGCAGCCCCGGACAGGGCCCTAGCAATCAGCCCCAGCATTTT
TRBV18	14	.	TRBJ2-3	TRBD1	CASSRNRGADTQYF	TGTGCCAGCTCACGTAACAGGGGCGCAGATACGCAGTATTTT
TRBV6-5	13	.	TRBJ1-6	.	CASGRDINSPLHF	TGTGCCAGCGGTAGGGACATCAATTCACCCCTCCACTTT
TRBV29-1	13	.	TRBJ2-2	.	CSVGGTTTGELFF	TGCAGCGTTGGGGGGACGACGACCGGGGAGCTGTTTTTT
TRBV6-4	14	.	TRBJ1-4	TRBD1	CASSADRGNEKLFF	TGTGCCAGCAGTGCCGACAGGGGGAATGAAAAACTGTTTTTT
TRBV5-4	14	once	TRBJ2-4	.	CASSLGGLGNIQYF	TGTGCCAGCAGCTTGGGGGGCCTTGGAAACATTCAGTACTTC
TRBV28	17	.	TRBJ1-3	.	CASSLPLDSLSGNTIYF	TGTGCCAGCAGTCTTCCATTGGACAGCCTCTCTGGAAACACCATATATTTT
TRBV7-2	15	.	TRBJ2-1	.	CASSPGGTGGGEQFF	TGTGCCAGCAGCCCAGGGGGGACCGGGGGCGGTGAGCAGTTCTTC
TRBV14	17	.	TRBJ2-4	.	CASSQLGAGLTKNIQYF	TGTGCCAGCAGTCAATTAGGGGCAGGACTAACCAAAAACATTCAGTACTTC
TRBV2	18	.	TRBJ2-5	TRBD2	CASRGEMGLGIEEETQYF	TGTGCCAGCAGGGGAGAGATGGGACTAGGTATAGAGGAAGAGACCCAGTACTTC
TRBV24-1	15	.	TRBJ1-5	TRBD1	CATSDPGQGNQPQHF	TGTGCCACCAGTGACCCGGGACAGGGGAATCAGCCCCAGCATTTT
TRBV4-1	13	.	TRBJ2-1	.	CASSPLLENEQFF	TGCGCCAGCAGCCCACTTCTCGAAAATGAGCAGTTCTTC
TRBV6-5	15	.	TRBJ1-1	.	CASSYRVTIKSEAFF	TGTGCCAGCAGTTACCGGGTGACGATTAAGTCAGAAGCTTTCTTT
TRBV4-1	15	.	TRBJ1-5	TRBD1	CASSQGAGGHQPQHF	TGCGCCAGCAGCCAAGGGGCAGGGGGACATCAGCCCCAGCATTTT
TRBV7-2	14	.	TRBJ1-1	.	CASSLDGPNTEAFF	TGTGCCAGCAGCTTAGACGGTCCCAACACTGAAGCTTTCTTT
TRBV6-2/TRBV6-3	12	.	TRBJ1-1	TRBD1	CASSLPTGEAFF	TGTGCCAGCAGTTTACCGACAGGGGAAGCTTTCTTT
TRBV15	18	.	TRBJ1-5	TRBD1	CATSRDRGTGFSNQPQHF	TGTGCCACCAGCAGAGATAGGGGGACAGGGTTTAGCAATCAGCCCCAGCATTTT
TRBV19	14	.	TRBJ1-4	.	CASRTRGLGEKLFF	TGTGCCAGTAGGACGCGAGGGCTCGGTGAAAAACTGTTTTTT
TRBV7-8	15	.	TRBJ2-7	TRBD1	CASSLLGQGSYEQYF	TGTGCCAGCAGCTTACTGGGACAGGGGTCCTACGAGCAGTACTTC